This passage covers 3 T cell receptor beta chains from one sample sequenced in a study of blood T cells in healthy people across ages. PCR was performed a second time for about 7 to 11 cycles using a sample-barcoded 5' primer and a J-beta primer mix. TCRdb reprocessed the 5' RACE reads with MiXCR, giving one entry per CDR3 protein. The repertoire holds more than 1.4 million distinct CDR3 sequences, 42% seen once, with roughly 7.9% in the top ten. Material: blood. The receptors were sampled from a woman aged 18-29 years in good health.

The chain carries TRBV28 and TRBJ2-5; no definite D call. V was cut by 5 bases and J by 4 bases, with 8 bases left in between. CDR3 length: 12 residues. Looked up from germline, CDR1 is MDHEN and CDR2 is SYDVKM. The CDR3: CASSIRRETQYF. Here the CDR3 DNA reads TGTGCCAGCAGTATCCGAAGAGAGACCCAGTACTTC.

V and J are TRBV7-9 and TRBJ2-1; 9 bases line up with TRBD1. The CDR3 spans 18 residues. Per the germline V gene, CDR1 is SEHNR and CDR2 is FQNEAQ (reference sequence). The V segment lost 5 bases and the J segment 4 bases; nucleotides outside the gene matches: 15. The CDR3 DNA reads as TGTGCCAGCAGCCGAATAGGGAAACCGGGACAGGGTTACAATGAGCAGTTCTTC. Residues: CASSRIGKPGQGYNEQFF.

This clonotype was detected only a few times. The genes are TRBV2 and TRBJ2-1; 12 bases are a match to TRBD2. Per the germline V gene, CDR1 is SNHLY and CDR2 is FYNNEI. V lost 5 bases to trimming and J lost 6 bases; unmatched junction nucleotides: 5. The CDR3 is 15 residues long. Here the CDR3 reads CASSKTSGGSNEQFF. The CDR3 nucleotides are TGTGCCAGCAGTAAGACTAGCGGGGGATCCAATGAGCAGTTCTTC.